This T cell receptor beta chain was profiled in a study of cytomegalovirus exposure and HLA in healthy donors. In the study overall: Findings of an earlier analysis included some 110 million unique TCR beta sequences from around 180 million T cells. Early on, a data release was issued that held tens of millions of unique TCRs from HLA-typed donors.

The study, taken as a whole, reports: Among the sequence variants, a highly shared cluster was likely an artifact of sequencing. In vitro data verified three CMV-associated chains as specific for CMV antigens.

Comments on this clone: Its antigen is not known.

The PCR used 60 Vbeta and 13 Jbeta primers. Profiling relied on immunoSEQ multiplex PCR, and the TCRdb table lists in-frame clones only, not all of them. The table lists approximately 160,000 clones, about 76% of them singletons. The germline CDR1 and CDR2 sequences are MNHNS and SASEGT. Trimming cost V 4 bases and J 3 bases; bases outside gene matches: 11. The CDR3 consists of 16 residues. The sample comprised PBMCs. This rearrangement joins TRBV6-1 to TRBJ1-2; 7 nucleotides align to TRBD1. This TCR came from a woman between 40 and 55 years old in good health and CMV-seropositive. Here the CDR3 reads CASSVRRGTGDYGYTF. The CDR3 DNA sequence: TGTGCCAGCAGTGTTCGCAGGGGCACAGGGGACTATGGCTACACCTTC.